This T cell receptor (beta chain) stems from a study of shared clonotypes between healthy human individuals. In the study overall: Researchers assigned three CD4 naive, three CD4 memory, two CD8 naive and one CD8 memory plate to each donor.

Germline CDR1 SSHAT, CDR2 FNYEAQ (reference sequence). This CDR3 spans 14 amino acids. Assay: immunoSEQ multiplex PCR; the TCRdb copy retains only in-frame clones and omits some. There are about 1 million clones in the sample; about 80% occur only once, and approximately 1.5% lies in the top ten. Study-level findings and limits: Clonotype sharing among the donors was expected to vary with sequencing depth.

This clone turned up a few times. Its antigen is as yet unknown. Mismatch with germline at one junction end may stem from a read error. The genes are TRBV7-7 and TRBJ2-1; possibly TRBD1 for D (6 bases). The TCR comes from a man younger than 30 in good health. The sequencing input was memory CD4+ T cells sorted from blood. Subset in this sample: CD45RA-negative fraction. CDR3 in amino acids: CASSLGTRGTEQFF. CDR3 nucleotides: TGTGCTAGCAGCTTAGGGACACGAGGGACTGAGCAGTTCTTC.